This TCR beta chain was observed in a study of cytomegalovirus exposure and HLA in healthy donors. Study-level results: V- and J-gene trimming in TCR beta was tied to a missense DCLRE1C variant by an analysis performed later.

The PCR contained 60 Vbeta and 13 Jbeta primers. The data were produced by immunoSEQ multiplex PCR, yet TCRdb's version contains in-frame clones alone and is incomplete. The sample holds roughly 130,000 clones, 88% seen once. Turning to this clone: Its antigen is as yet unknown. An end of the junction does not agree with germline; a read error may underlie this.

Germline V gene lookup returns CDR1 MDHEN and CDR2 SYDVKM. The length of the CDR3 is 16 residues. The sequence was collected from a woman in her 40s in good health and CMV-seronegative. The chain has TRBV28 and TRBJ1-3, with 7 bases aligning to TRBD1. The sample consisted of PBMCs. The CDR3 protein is CASRLSGQLSGNTIYF. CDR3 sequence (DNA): TGTGCCAGCAGGTTATCGGGACAGCTCTCTGGAAACACCATATATTTT.